At least ten counts were recorded for the clone carrying this T cell receptor (beta chain). The authors amplified TCR beta CDR3 regions from RNA transcripts. Second-round multiplex PCR came after first-round RT-PCR with HTBI primers. Using its own MiXCR run on the multiplex PCR reads, TCRdb lists one record per CDR3 protein. The profile covers about 1.1 million distinct CDR3 sequences, with about 35% appearing a single time and around 10% taken by the ten largest. The V and J ends lost 6 bases and 5 bases, in that order; junction bases with no gene match: 5. This CDR3 region has 13 residues. The sample belongs to a study of Graves' ophthalmopathy and Graves' hyperthyroidism.

The sample comprised peripheral blood or thyroid tissue (not recorded which). This chain uses TRBV12-3 or TRBV12-4 with TRBJ2-5, with 8 bases fitting TRBD2. The source of this sequence is an adult man with Graves' hyperthyroidism. The CDR3 is CASRKSGSETQYF. CDR3 in DNA: TGTGCCAGCAGGAAAAGCGGGAGCGAGACCCAGTACTTC.